What follows are 20 T cell receptor beta chains derived from one specimen sequenced in a study of cytomegalovirus exposure and HLA in healthy donors. The PCR ran on 60 Vbeta and 13 Jbeta primers. Profiling relied on immunoSEQ multiplex PCR, and the TCRdb table lists in-frame clones only, not all of them. The table records 80,000 to 130,000 clones, roughly 80% of them present only once. The sequencing sample was made of PBMCs. These receptor sequences come from a male donor in good health and CMV-seropositive.

This chain connects TRBV11-2 to TRBJ2-7; 8 bases map to TRBD2. Unmatched junction bases numbered 4, after V lost 0 bases and J lost 0 bases. CDR1 and CDR2 (germline): SGHAT, FQNNGV. The CDR3 contains 16 residues. This chain's CDR3 is CASSLDPAGDSYEQYF. As DNA, the CDR3 is TGTGCCAGCAGCTTAGATCCAGCGGGGGACTCCTACGAGCAGTACTTC.

The rearrangement joins TRBV7-8 to TRBJ2-2; perhaps TRBD1 as D (5 bases). CDR3 length: 17 residues. From germline, CDR1 is SGHVS and CDR2 FQNEAQ. V was cut by 1 base and J by 4 bases, with 16 bases left in between. CDR3 sequence reads: CASSLVGSSGFTGELFF. DNA of the CDR3: TGTGCCAGCAGCTTAGTAGGCTCATCAGGGTTCACCGGGGAGCTGTTTTTT.

The rearrangement joins TRBV5-4 to TRBJ2-1; 9 nucleotides match TRBD1. The V segment lost 2 bases and the J segment 4 bases; nucleotides outside the gene matches: 4. In germline, CDR1 is SGHNT, CDR2 YYREEE (reference sequence). The CDR3 consists of 15 residues. The CDR3, as DNA: TGTGCCAGCAGCTTTAGACAGGGGGGATACAATGAGCAGTTCTTC. Residues: CASSFRQGGYNEQFF.

This clone was seen just once. The chain combines TRBV20-1 with TRBJ1-1; D gene unclear. V was clipped by 3 bases and J by 3 bases, with 5 bases between them. Per germline, CDR1 DFQATT and CDR2 SNEGSKA (reference sequence). This CDR3 region has 11 residues. The CDR3 sequence is CSARRHTEAFF. The CDR3 DNA is TGCAGTGCTAGGAGGCACACTGAAGCTTTCTTT.

This clone was found a few times. The chain links TRBV4-3 to TRBJ1-2; D is uncertain. Germline loops: CDR1 LGHNA, CDR2 YSLEER. The CDR3 is 18 amino acids. Between the trimmed V and J ends, which lost 2 bases and 2 bases, there was a span of 21 bases. DNA of the CDR3: TGCGCCAGCAGCCAATCCAGTGATGGCAGTATATTAAACTATGGCTACACCTTC. Its protein product is CASSQSSDGSILNYGYTF.

This rearrangement joins TRBV28 to TRBJ1-5; no clear D gene. Germline loops: CDR1 MDHEN, CDR2 SYDVKM. The CDR3 loop spans 11 amino acids. The germline V and J ends were trimmed by 3 bases and 7 bases, with 4 bases remaining between them. In DNA, the CDR3 is TGTGCCAGCAGTTTTAAACAGCCCCAGCATTTT. Translated: CASSFKQPQHF.

The table lists this clone with a count of one. The chain recombines TRBV5-1 with TRBJ2-1, with a tentative D call TRBD2 (6 bases). This CDR3 comprises 13 residues. The ends were cut back, 0 bases at V and 10 bases at J, with 11 bases in the middle. CDR1 SGHRS and CDR2 YFSETQ come from the germline V gene. CDR3 residues: CASSLGAGLEQFF. In DNA form, the CDR3 reads TGCGCCAGCAGCTTGGGGGCGGGGTTGGAGCAGTTCTTC.

This chain connects TRBV7-2 to TRBJ2-3; 8 bases map to TRBD2. V lost 2 bases to trimming and J lost 2 bases; unmatched junction nucleotides: 3. CDR3 length equals 15 residues. The germline gives CDR1 SGHTA, CDR2 FQGNSA. The chain's CDR3 is CASSLRGGHTDTQYF. CDR3 in DNA: TGTGCCAGCAGCTTACGCGGGGGGCACACAGATACGCAGTATTTT.

This sequence joins TRBV19 and TRBJ1-2, with D uncertain. Germline V lookup: CDR1 LNHDA, CDR2 SQIVND (reference sequence). The V and J ends lost 1 base and 8 bases respectively, with 11 bases between them. The length of the CDR3 is 13 residues. The CDR3 DNA sequence: TGTGCCAGTAGTATAGGCCAGGTCGGCGGCTACACCTTC. Its translation: CASSIGQVGGYTF.

V and J are TRBV5-4 and TRBJ1-2; the match to TRBD1 covers 7 bases. The J segment lost 10 bases and the V segment lost 4 bases, leaving 19 bases of the junction unmatched. The CDR3 loop spans 16 amino acids. In germline, CDR1 is SGHNT, CDR2 YYREEE (reference sequence). The CDR3 sequence: CASSNRLGQAAVYYTF. The CDR3 DNA sequence: TGTGCCAGCAGCAATCGACTAGGACAGGCCGCTGTGTACTACACCTTC.

V gene TRBV30 combines with J gene TRBJ1-1; unclear D gene. V was pared by 0 bases and J by 3 bases, with 14 bases between. CDR3 length equals 15 residues. Germline values: CDR1 GTSNPN, CDR2 SVGIG (reference sequence). The CDR3 region has the DNA TGTGCCTGGAGTGTACTCGGGAGGGAGGACACTGAAGCTTTCTTT. It is translated as CAWSVLGREDTEAFF.

The chain is built from TRBV30 and TRBJ2-5; possible D gene TRBD1, 5 bases. V was clipped by 1 base and J by 0 bases, with 9 bases between them. The CDR3 loop spans 14 amino acids. CDR1 GTSNPN and CDR2 SVGIG come from the germline V gene (reference sequence). The CDR3 DNA is TGTGCCTGGAGTGGGACACTGTACCAAGAGACCCAGTACTTC. Protein: CAWSGTLYQETQYF.

The chain combines TRBV7-2 with TRBJ1-2, with no clear D. The V gene's germline CDR1 is SGHTA and CDR2 FQGNSA. CDR3 length: 15 amino acids. Trimming removed 0 bases from V and 6 bases from J, with 14 bases in between. The CDR3 bases are TGTGCCAGCAGCTTAGCGGCTTCGGCGGGCCATGGCTACACCTTC. Its protein product is CASSLAASAGHGYTF.

The chain carries TRBV7-2 and TRBJ2-3; TRBD2 agrees at 10 bases. V lost 1 base to trimming and J lost 4 bases; unmatched junction nucleotides: 2. The length of the CDR3 is 15 residues. Germline V gene lookup returns CDR1 SGHTA and CDR2 FQGNSA. The CDR3 sequence: CASSLGLAGADTQYF. The CDR3 DNA follows: TGTGCCAGCAGCTTAGGGCTAGCGGGGGCAGATACGCAGTATTTT.

This clone was detected only a few times. J is TRBJ1-1 and V is TRBV4-3; TRBD1 might be the D (5 bases). The ends were cut back, 1 base at V and 4 bases at J, with 13 bases in the middle. The CDR3 is 15 residues long. Germline V gene sequence: CDR1 LGHNA, CDR2 YSLEER. The CDR3 spells CASSQVGGMTTEAFF. CDR3 sequence (DNA): TGCGCCAGCAGCCAAGTGGGGGGTATGACCACTGAAGCTTTCTTT.

About this clone itself: A read error may account for a junction end that differs from germline. This chain links TRBV7-7 with TRBJ2-2; the D is unclear. Germline V gives CDR1 SSHAT, CDR2 FNYEAQ (reference sequence). The CDR3 length is 13 residues. The CDR3 DNA reads as TGTGCTAGCAGCCGAGACTACACCGGGGAGCTGTTTTTT. This codes for CASSRDYTGELFF.

This chain joins TRBV5-1 and TRBJ2-5, with TRBD1 matching 7 bases. Trimming removed 0 bases from V and 2 bases from J; junction bases left unmatched: 4. The CDR3 loop spans 15 amino acids. CDR1 and CDR2 (germline): SGHRS, YFSETQ. This chain's CDR3 is CASSLAPTGQETQYF. As DNA, the CDR3 is TGCGCCAGCAGCTTGGCCCCGACAGGGCAAGAGACCCAGTACTTC.

As for this clone: A read error may account for a junction end that differs from germline. V usage is TRBV6-1 and J usage is TRBJ1-1, with D perhaps matching TRBD1 (5 bases). Germline V gene data show CDR1 as MNHNS and CDR2 as SASEGT. This CDR3 comprises 12 residues. CDR3 nucleotides: TGTGCCGGCAGTAGACAGCTCACTGAAGCTTTCTTT. Its protein product is CAGSRQLTEAFF.

This clone was picked up a small number of times. This chain links TRBV9 with TRBJ1-4; 7 bases are shared with TRBD1. Germline CDR1 is SGDLS and CDR2 is YYNGEE. CDR3 length: 15 amino acids. The J segment lost 7 bases and the V segment lost 5 bases, leaving 11 bases of the junction unmatched. As DNA, the CDR3 is TGTGCCAGCAGTGCTTCAGGGGGATTGGGTGAAAAACTGTTTTTT. Translating gives CASSASGGLGEKLFF.

The chain has TRBV5-6 and TRBJ2-3, with 7 positions matching TRBD2. The CDR3 is made up of 18 amino acids. With 2 bases clipped from V and 2 bases from J, the junction kept 14 bases outside the gene matches. CDR1 is SGHDT and CDR2 is YYEEEE in the germline V gene. Written as DNA, the CDR3 is TGTGCCAGCAGCTTAGTATCCTGGGCTAGCGGAAACACAGATACGCAGTATTTT. Translating it yields CASSLVSWASGNTDTQYF. Supplemented by reference TRBV5-6 and TRBJ2-3, the full variable domain reads DAGVTQSPTHLIKTRGQQVTLRCSPKSGHDTVSWYQQALGQGPQFIFQYYEEEERQRGNFPDRFSGHQFPNYSSELNVNALLLGDSALYLCASSLVSWASGNTDTQYFGPGTRLTVL.